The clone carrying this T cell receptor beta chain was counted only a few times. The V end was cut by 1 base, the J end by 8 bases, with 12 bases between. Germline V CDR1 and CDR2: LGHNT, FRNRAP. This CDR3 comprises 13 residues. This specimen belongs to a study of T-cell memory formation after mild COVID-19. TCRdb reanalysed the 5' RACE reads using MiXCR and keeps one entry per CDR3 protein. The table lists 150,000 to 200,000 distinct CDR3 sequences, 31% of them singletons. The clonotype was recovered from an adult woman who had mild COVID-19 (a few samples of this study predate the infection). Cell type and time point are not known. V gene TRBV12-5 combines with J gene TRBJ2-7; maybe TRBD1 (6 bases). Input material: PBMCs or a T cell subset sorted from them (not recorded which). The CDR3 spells CASGLDNRDKQYF. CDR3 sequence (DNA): TGTGCTAGTGGTTTGGATAACAGGGACAAGCAGTACTTC.